This T cell receptor beta chain was profiled in a study of T cells in Graves' hyperthyroidism and ophthalmopathy. Study observations and caveats: Most clonotypes that expanded in the thyroid above 0.001 also showed up in blood.

A remark on this clonotype: The antigen is unknown.

The germline V gene has CDR1 SNHLY and CDR2 FYNNEI. The CDR3 is made up of 16 amino acids. With 6 bases removed from V and 3 bases from J, the gap between germline ends came to 15 bases. Using RNA transcripts as the source, TCR beta CDR3 regions were amplified. HTBI primers drove first-round RT-PCR of the TCR CDR3. TCRdb re-analysed the multiplex PCR reads in MiXCR, keeping a single row per CDR3 protein. Among about 840,000 distinct CDR3 sequences listed, over 35% were seen once. If no ophthalmopathy progression occurred within 18 months, Graves' hyperthyroidism was stable. Disease duration under 2 months; hyperthyroidism patients were aged 18 to 65.

The chain recombines TRBV2 with TRBJ1-6; the D gene is possibly TRBD1 (5 bases). This receptor was obtained from a man aged 18 to 29 with Graves' hyperthyroidism. The sequenced sample was blood. CDR3 sequence: CASRNRGPNYNSPLHF. CDR3 bases: TGTGCCAGCAGGAACCGGGGACCGAACTATAATTCACCCCTCCACTTT. Full variable domain (remainder filled in from reference TRBV2 and TRBJ1-6): EPEVTQTPSHQVTQMGQEVILRCVPISNHLYFYWYRQILGQKVEFLVSFYNNEISEKSEIFDDQFSVERPDGSNFTLKIRSTKLEDSAMYFCASRNRGPNYNSPLHFGNGTRLTVT.